Listed below are T cell receptor beta chains from one sample, sequenced in a study of T cell responses to AZD1222 COVID-19 vaccine. TCRdb's copy holds only in-frame clones and misses some; the assay was immunoSEQ multiplex PCR. The sample contains about 150,000 clones, roughly 86% of which appear only once. The sample was peripheral blood, taken 28 days after the second AZD1222 dose. The receptors were gathered from an adult who received the AZD1222 COVID-19 vaccine. CDR3s include the opening cysteine and the closing phenylalanine or tryptophan.

cdr3_aa,v_call
CASSSLDSPYEQYF,TRBV6-5
CASSLRGLAGEEATQYF,TRBV11-3
CASSRDYGLSNQPQHF,TRBV6-2/TRBV6-3
CASSTNTETQYF,TRBV7-8
CASSPSMTGVNGYTF,TRBV18
CASSEGQGNIQYF,TRBV2
CASSVEAGGTEAFF,TRBV9
CASSLDRGSGANVLTF,TRBV2
CASSLDHGAYNEQFF,TRBV11-2
CASSADTDQPQHF,TRBV2
CASSFWGSGGTDTQYF,TRBV5-4
CASSQDSKVVSYEQYF,TRBV4-1
CASSPLGETQYF,TRBV12-3/TRBV12-4
CASSLIPGEQETQYF,TRBV5-1
CSVEDGWAQGHYGYTF,TRBV29-1
CASVAPPSGRAAEQFF,TRBV9
CASSVRDGELFF,TRBV19
CASSPAVSTRAPLHF,TRBV18
CASSLVAGSLEQYF,TRBV7-8
CASSQGNEKLFF,TRBV4-1
CASSPGQVAGNTIYF,TRBV3-1/TRBV3-2
CATSDPGTSGGANNEQFF,TRBV24-1
CASSSTSGGARLADTQYF,TRBV7-9
CASSYFPGQGFYEQYF,TRBV6-7
CVMDVRDEQFF,TRBV19
CASSRTPGQGGDEQYF,TRBV4-1
CASSRGQGDTQYF,TRBV6-4
CASSLMGRSNQPQHF,TRBV2
CASSIHGTGTSTDTQYF,TRBV19
CASSLTQGEIGELFF,TRBV5-1
CASSLLGQGLFAEAFF,TRBV5-6
CASSFRGDEQFF,TRBV11-3
CASKRTGLGYEQYF,TRBV5-1
CASGGAYNSPLHF,TRBV19
CSVRGGAVNTEAFF,TRBV29-1
CASSFSPVTSGVSTDTQYF,TRBV28
CAIRTSGRAPGELFF,TRBV10-3
CASSGTSGTDTQYF,TRBV28
CASGRNEQFF,TRBV7-2
CASSEALGANEKLFF,TRBV2
CASSWTQGGSAEAFF,TRBV5-1
CASSGRTGERETQYF,TRBV9
CASSLDLTGADTGELFF,TRBV11-3
CASSDRDRGRLNYGYTF,TRBV2
CASSTNRVGNEKLFF,TRBV19
CASSPYRGPDSGEQYF,TRBV18
CASSRRTGGGAFF,TRBV7-2
CASSTTRDRGPGQYF,TRBV7-9
CASSQTVNYGYTF,TRBV12-3/TRBV12-4
CASSEAPLRGYTF,TRBV6-1
CASSSLTRGGKETQYF,TRBV5-1
CSASWGGPYNEQFF,TRBV20-1
CASSETTATNEKLFF,TRBV10-1
CASSERGGHNEQFF,TRBV6-1